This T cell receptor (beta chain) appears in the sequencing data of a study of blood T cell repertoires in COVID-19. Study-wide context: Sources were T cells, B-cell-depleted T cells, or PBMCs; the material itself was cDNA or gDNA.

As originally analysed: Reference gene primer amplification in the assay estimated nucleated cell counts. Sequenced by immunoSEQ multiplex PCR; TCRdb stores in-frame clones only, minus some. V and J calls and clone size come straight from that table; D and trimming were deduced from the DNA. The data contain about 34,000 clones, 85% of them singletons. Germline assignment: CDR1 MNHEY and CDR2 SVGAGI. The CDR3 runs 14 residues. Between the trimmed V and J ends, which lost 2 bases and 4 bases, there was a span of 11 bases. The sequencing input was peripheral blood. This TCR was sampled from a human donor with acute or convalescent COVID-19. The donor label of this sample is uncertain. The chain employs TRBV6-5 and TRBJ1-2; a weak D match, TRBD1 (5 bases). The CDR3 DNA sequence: TGTGCCAGCAGTTACGATCTGGGGCCCTATGGCTACACCTTC. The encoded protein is CASSYDLGPYGYTF.